These T cell receptor beta chains were read from a single sample in a study of regulatory T cells in long-lasting Graves disease. MiXCR, run by TCRdb on the multiplex PCR reads, gives a single entry per CDR3 protein. The table lists approximately 300,000 distinct CDR3 sequences, 15% to 20% of them singletons. This sample comprised peripheral blood mononuclear cells (PBMCs), obtained at new diagnosis, from a patient treated with antithyroid drugs. These receptors all stem from a female donor with Graves disease. Both conserved end residues are part of each CDR3. The D gene is left open where the match is weak. Size values are once, few and many counts, or a class for expanded clones, and some rows have none.

v_call	j_call	clone_size	d_call	cdr3_aa	cdr3_nt
TRBV29-1	TRBJ2-4	NA	NA	CSVGGAPRELAKNIQYF	TGCAGCGTGGGGGGGGCCCCCCGGGAACTAGCCAAAAACATTCAGTACTTC
TRBV11-3	TRBJ2-3	few	NA	CASSLGPRRSTDTQYF	TGTGCCAGCAGCTTAGGGCCCCGGAGGAGCACAGATACGCAGTATTTT
TRBV5-6	TRBJ2-3	many	NA	CASSLRGWGTDTQYF	TGTGCCAGCAGCTTGAGGGGGTGGGGCACAGATACGCAGTATTTT
TRBV20-1	TRBJ1-5	many	TRBD1	CSASPDRVNNQPQHF	TGCAGTGCTAGCCCGGACAGGGTCAACAATCAGCCCCAGCATTTT
TRBV28	TRBJ2-7	many	NA	CATSRGDYEQYF	TGTGCCACTAGTAGAGGGGACTACGAGCAGTACTTC
TRBV27	TRBJ2-7	NA	NA	CASSSPLRGGSENEQYF	TGTGCCAGCAGTTCTCCCTTACGGGGTGGTTCGGAGAACGAGCAGTACTTC
TRBV20-1	TRBJ1-5	many	NA	CSALVGGVNQPQHF	TGCAGTGCCCTGGTAGGCGGAGTCAATCAGCCCCAGCATTTT
TRBV7-8	TRBJ2-7	NA	TRBD1	CASSLVDRGLAEQYF	TGTGCCAGCAGCTTAGTCGACAGGGGGCTAGCAGAGCAGTACTTC
TRBV6-1	TRBJ1-3	many	NA	CASSDPPDSGNTIYF	TGTGCCAGCAGTGATCCGCCAGACTCTGGAAACACCATATATTTT
TRBV6-9	TRBJ1-4	few	NA	CASSYPGFGGMENEKLFF	TGTGCCAGCAGTTATCCAGGGTTTGGGGGCATGGAGAATGAAAAACTGTTTTTT
TRBV28	TRBJ1-1	many	NA	CASSFNLLGTEAFF	TGTGCCAGCAGTTTTAATCTGTTGGGGACTGAAGCTTTCTTT
TRBV6-2/TRBV6-3	TRBJ2-7	many	TRBD1	CASSYNRDRGYEQYF	TGTGCCAGCAGTTATAACCGGGACAGGGGCTACGAGCAGTACTTC
TRBV5-1	TRBJ2-1	many	TRBD2	CASSGRGSSSPGNEQFF	TGCGCCAGCAGCGGGAGGGGTTCTAGTTCACCTGGGAATGAGCAGTTCTTC
TRBV5-1	TRBJ2-1	NA	TRBD2	CASSPGLMGGTSGRAFYNEQFF	TGCGCCAGCAGCCCCGGGCTGATGGGGGGGACTAGCGGGAGGGCCTTCTACAATGAGCAGTTCTTC
TRBV2	TRBJ2-1	NA	NA	CASSETRGDNEQFF	TGTGCCAGCAGTGAGACCCGCGGGGACAATGAGCAGTTCTTC
TRBV2	TRBJ2-1	many	TRBD2	CASNGLAGGRRYSEQFF	TGTGCCAGCAATGGACTAGCGGGAGGCCGCCGGTATTCTGAGCAGTTCTTC
TRBV10-3	TRBJ1-1	many	NA	CAISEGRGSLEAFF	TGTGCCATAAGCGAGGGTCGGGGTTCACTTGAAGCTTTCTTT
TRBV7-2	TRBJ2-7	many	NA	CASSLDIGGAPLEQYF	TGTGCCAGCAGCTTAGACATAGGAGGAGCGCCCCTCGAGCAGTACTTC
TRBV19	TRBJ1-2	many	NA	CASSSLGGYTF	TGTGCCAGTAGCTCTTTAGGAGGCTACACCTTC
TRBV19	TRBJ1-3	few	NA	CASSMGVGNTIYF	TGTGCCAGTAGTATGGGGGTTGGAAACACCATATATTTT
TRBV9	TRBJ2-2	many	NA	CASSVESGGYSTGELFF	TGTGCCAGCAGCGTAGAAAGCGGAGGATATAGTACCGGGGAGCTGTTTTTT
TRBV19	TRBJ2-2	few	NA	CASTPDISGARVGELFF	TGTGCCAGTACCCCGGACATCTCGGGGGCTCGGGTCGGGGAGCTGTTTTTT
TRBV29-1	TRBJ1-4	few	NA	CSALSNEKLFF	TGCAGCGCGCTGAGTAATGAAAAACTGTTTTTT
TRBV18	TRBJ1-1	many	NA	CASSPTGPHTEAFF	TGTGCCAGCTCACCGACGGGGCCGCACACTGAAGCTTTCTTT
TRBV6-2/TRBV6-3	TRBJ1-5	few	NA	CASSQGTNQPQHF	TGTGCCAGCAGTCAGGGGACAAATCAGCCCCAGCATTTT
TRBV18	TRBJ1-1	many	NA	CASSSQLNTEAFF	TGTGCCAGCTCGTCCCAACTGAACACTGAAGCTTTCTTT
TRBV10-3	TRBJ2-7	many	NA	CAISERGTRAGEQYF	TGTGCCATCAGTGAGCGGGGTACGAGGGCGGGCGAGCAGTACTTC
TRBV7-2	TRBJ2-1	many	NA	CASSFWLAGSNEQFF	TGTGCCAGCAGCTTCTGGCTCGCGGGAAGCAATGAGCAGTTCTTC
TRBV2	TRBJ2-1	few	TRBD1	CASSPYSGTGIDEQFF	TGTGCCAGCAGCCCTTATTCCGGGACAGGGATCGATGAGCAGTTCTTC
TRBV20-1	TRBJ2-5	many	NA	CSARDQDPQETQYF	TGCAGTGCTAGAGATCAGGACCCTCAAGAGACCCAGTACTTC
TRBV30	TRBJ1-2	many	NA	CAWSVGGQGYGYTF	TGTGCCTGGAGTGTAGGGGGGCAGGGGTATGGCTACACCTTC
TRBV18	TRBJ2-5	many	NA	CASSPPEQAGETQYF	TGTGCCAGCTCACCACCTGAGCAGGCGGGGGAGACCCAGTACTTC
TRBV7-9	TRBJ2-5	many	TRBD2	CASSFRLREEETQYF	TGTGCCAGCAGCTTCAGGTTGCGGGAGGAAGAGACCCAGTACTTC
TRBV14	TRBJ1-4	many	TRBD1	CASSPLGTGASRIEKLFF	TGTGCCAGCAGCCCCCTAGGGACAGGGGCCAGCCGGATTGAAAAACTGTTTTTT
TRBV7-2	TRBJ1-6	many	NA	CASSPDDLGGNSPLHF	TGTGCCAGCAGCCCGGACGACCTCGGAGGCAATTCACCCCTCCACTTT
TRBV5-4	TRBJ2-1	few	TRBD2	CASMILAGNEQFF	TGTGCCAGCATGATACTAGCGGGAAATGAGCAGTTCTTC
TRBV7-2	TRBJ1-2	many	NA	CASSPSFRGYYGYTF	TGTGCCAGCAGCCCGTCATTCCGGGGTTACTATGGCTACACCTTC
TRBV28	TRBJ2-5	many	TRBD1	CASSLIGTEETQYF	TGTGCCAGCAGCCTCATTGGGACAGAAGAGACCCAGTACTTC
TRBV7-7	TRBJ2-5	NA	TRBD2	CASSLGSGMAGETQYF	TGTGCTAGCAGCTTAGGGAGCGGGATGGCGGGGGAGACCCAGTACTTC
TRBV9	TRBJ1-5	NA	NA	CASSVGQDSNQPQHF	TGTGCCAGCAGCGTAGGACAAGATAGCAATCAGCCCCAGCATTTT
TRBV14	TRBJ2-4	NA	NA	CASSQDGSGSEDIQYF	TGTGCCAGCAGCCAAGATGGGAGCGGATCTGAGGACATTCAGTACTTC
TRBV27	TRBJ1-2	many	NA	CASSRDAANYGYTF	TGTGCCAGCAGCCGGGACGCCGCTAACTATGGCTACACCTTC
TRBV18	TRBJ2-2	once	NA	CASSLSINTGELFF	TGTGCCAGCTCACTCTCGATCAACACCGGGGAGCTGTTTTTT
TRBV28	TRBJ1-5	many	NA	CASSGGLAGWADTQHF	TGTGCCAGCAGTGGGGGACTAGCGGGATGGGCAGATACGCAGCATTTT
TRBV4-2	TRBJ2-6	many	TRBD1	CASSQGTGSGANVLTF	TGTGCCAGCAGCCAAGGGACAGGGAGTGGGGCCAACGTCCTGACTTTC
TRBV19	TRBJ1-1	many	NA	CASRGWGVGNTEAFF	TGTGCCAGTAGAGGTTGGGGCGTTGGGAACACTGAAGCTTTCTTT
TRBV12-3/TRBV12-4	TRBJ1-5	many	NA	CASSLSAGPTGPQHF	TGTGCCAGCAGTTTATCGGCAGGGCCCACGGGGCCCCAGCATTTT
TRBV12-3/TRBV12-4	TRBJ1-2	many	NA	CASSRATAYYGYTF	TGTGCCAGCAGCCGCGCTACAGCGTACTATGGCTACACCTTC
TRBV10-2	TRBJ2-7	many	NA	CASAGIYEQYF	TGCGCCAGCGCGGGCATCTACGAGCAGTACTTC
TRBV2	TRBJ2-2	many	NA	CASIGQNTGELFF	TGTGCCAGCATCGGGCAGAACACCGGGGAGCTGTTTTTT